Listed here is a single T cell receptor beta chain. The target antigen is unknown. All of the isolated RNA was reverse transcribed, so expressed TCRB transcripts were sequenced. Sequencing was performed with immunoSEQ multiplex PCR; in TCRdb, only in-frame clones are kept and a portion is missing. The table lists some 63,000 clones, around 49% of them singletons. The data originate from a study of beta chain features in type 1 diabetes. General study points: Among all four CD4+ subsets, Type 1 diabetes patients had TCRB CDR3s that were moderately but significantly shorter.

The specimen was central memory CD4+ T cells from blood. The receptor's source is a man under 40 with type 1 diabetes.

CDR3 DNA: TGTGCCAGCAGTGCTCCGGGGTATCAGCCCCAGCATTTT. It yields the protein CASSAPGYQPQHF. The J gene is TRBJ1-5, the V gene TRBV2, with D uncertain. With 4 bases removed from V and 5 bases from J, the gap between germline ends came to 9 bases. The CDR3 is 13 residues long. Germline CDR1 is SNHLY and CDR2 is FYNNEI.